This T cell receptor beta chain stems from a study of human T cells and chemical hapten exposure. Study findings and constraints: Once DPC sensitization occurred, TCRs above 1 in 1000 frequency showed no change. Alopecia affecting every donor means their immune response may not match healthy people's.

CDR1 WSHSY and CDR2 SAAADI come from the germline V gene. Trimming removed 6 bases from V and 7 bases from J; junction bases left unmatched: 15. The CDR3 has 17 amino acids. TCRdb re-called the RACE reads through MiXCR, storing one row per CDR3 protein. The repertoire holds more than 100,000 distinct CDR3 sequences, roughly 15% seen once, with around 0.84% in the top ten. The sample's time point: patch test 1, 2 weeks after DPC sensitization. Treatment reported: therapeutic diphenylcyclopropenone sensitization with weekly scalp DPC. This clonotype was observed a few times. Its antigen is currently unknown.

Sequences were derived from whole blood, sampled in connection with sensitization to the hapten diphenylcyclopropenone (DPC). The receptor was derived from a man younger than 35 with alopecia areata. Some clones in this sample may be carry-over from other donors' samples. V usage is TRBV10-2 and J usage is TRBJ1-4, with TRBD1 matching over 9 bases. In nucleotides, the CDR3 is TGCGCCAGCAGCTCCGGGACAGGGTTGGGCTTTGGTGAAAAACTGTTTTTT. It is translated as CASSSGTGLGFGEKLFF.